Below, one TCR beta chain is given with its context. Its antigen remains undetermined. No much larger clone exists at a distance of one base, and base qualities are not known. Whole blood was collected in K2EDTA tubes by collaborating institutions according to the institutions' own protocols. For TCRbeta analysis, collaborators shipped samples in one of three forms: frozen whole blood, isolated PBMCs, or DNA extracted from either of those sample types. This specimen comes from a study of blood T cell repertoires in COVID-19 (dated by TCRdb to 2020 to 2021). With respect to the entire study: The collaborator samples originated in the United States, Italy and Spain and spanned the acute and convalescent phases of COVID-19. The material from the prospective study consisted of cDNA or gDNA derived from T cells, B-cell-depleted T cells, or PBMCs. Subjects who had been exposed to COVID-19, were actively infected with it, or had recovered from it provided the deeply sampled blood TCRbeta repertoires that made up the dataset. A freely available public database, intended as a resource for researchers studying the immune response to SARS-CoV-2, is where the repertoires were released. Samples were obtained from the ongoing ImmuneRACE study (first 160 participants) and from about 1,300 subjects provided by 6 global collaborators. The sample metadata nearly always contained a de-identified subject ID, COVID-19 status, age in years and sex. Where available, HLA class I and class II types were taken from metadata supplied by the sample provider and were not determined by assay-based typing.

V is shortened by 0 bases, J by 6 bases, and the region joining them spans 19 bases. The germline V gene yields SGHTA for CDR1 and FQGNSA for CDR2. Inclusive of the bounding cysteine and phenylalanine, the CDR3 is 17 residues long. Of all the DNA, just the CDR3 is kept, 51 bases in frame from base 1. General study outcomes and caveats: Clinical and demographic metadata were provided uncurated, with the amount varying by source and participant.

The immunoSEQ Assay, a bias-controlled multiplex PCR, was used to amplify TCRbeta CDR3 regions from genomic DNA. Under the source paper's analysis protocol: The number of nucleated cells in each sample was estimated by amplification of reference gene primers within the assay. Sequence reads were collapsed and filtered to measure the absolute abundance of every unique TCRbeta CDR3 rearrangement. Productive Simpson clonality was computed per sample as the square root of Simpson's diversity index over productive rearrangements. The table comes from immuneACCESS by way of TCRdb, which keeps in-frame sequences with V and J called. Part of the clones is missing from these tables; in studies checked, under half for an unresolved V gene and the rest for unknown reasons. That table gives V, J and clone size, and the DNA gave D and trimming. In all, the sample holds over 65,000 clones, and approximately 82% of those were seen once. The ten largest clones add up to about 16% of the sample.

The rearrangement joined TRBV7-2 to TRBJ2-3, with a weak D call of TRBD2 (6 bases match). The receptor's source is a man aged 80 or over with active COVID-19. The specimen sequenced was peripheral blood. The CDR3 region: CASSLAKAGPVGDTQYF. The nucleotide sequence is TGTGCCAGCAGCTTAGCGAAAGCGGGCCCCGTTGGGGATACGCAGTATTTT.